These 3 T cell receptor beta chains share one sample of origin, sequenced in a study of read filtering for tumor transcriptome and immune sequencing. This library used approximately 0.4 ug RNA and molecular barcoded adaptors spanning alpha/delta and beta/gamma chains. TCRdb used MiXCR to reprocess the reads, holding one entry per CDR3 protein. Here the sample spans approximately 58,000 distinct CDR3 sequences, 20% to 25% being singletons. Sequencing input: a population of CD138-negative cells sorted from bone marrow. These receptor sequences come from a donor aged 40 or older with multiple myeloma.

This clonotype was seen many times. J is TRBJ1-1 and V is TRBV13; a possible D gene is TRBD1 (6 bases). The germline gives CDR1 PRHDT, CDR2 FYEKMQ (reference sequence). The CDR3 has 14 amino acids. V lost 1 base and J lost 1, with 7 bases in between. The CDR3 DNA sequence: TGTGCCAGCAGCTTAGAGGGGGGGAACACTGAAGCTTTCTTT. Amino acids: CASSLEGGNTEAFF.

This clonotype has ten or more counts. V is TRBV15 and J is TRBJ2-3, with D possibly being TRBD2 (5 bases). There are 14 residues in the CDR3. CDR1 is LNHNV and CDR2 is YYDKDF in the germline V gene (reference sequence). V lost 6 bases and J 4 bases, leaving 14 bases between the germline ends. The CDR3 DNA sequence: TGTGCCACCAGTTCGGAACGGGGTGCAGATACGCAGTATTTT. Translated: CATSSERGADTQYF.

Worth noting for this clonotype: This may be a read error, as it is one base from a much larger clone. The chain links TRBV20-1 to TRBJ1-5; D may be TRBD1 (6 bases). Deletions cut 6 bases from V and 7 bases from J, with 13 bases between. Germline-derived CDR1 and CDR2 are DFQATT and SNEGSKA (reference sequence). This CDR3 region has 12 residues. The DNA for the CDR3 is TGCAGTGCGGGGGGCAGGGCGCAGCCCCAGCATTTT. Its translation is CSAGGRAQPQHF.